The clone carrying this T cell receptor (beta chain) was seen at least ten times. Its antigen is currently unknown. The CDR3 sequence is 15 residues long. Trimming shortened V by 4 bases and J by 9 bases, and 17 bases separated the two germline ends. Germline CDR1 and CDR2: SGHRS and YFSETQ. MiXCR, applied by TCRdb to the 5' RACE reads, yields one record per CDR3 protein. The data contain 200,000 to 300,000 distinct CDR3 sequences, 12% of them singletons. The sample comes from a study of identical twins. Notes on the study in general: Fewer insertions characterized abundant cord blood beta clonotypes, whereas memory repertoires showed none.

These data are also associated with another study on yellow fever vaccine responses in identical twins.

The chain joins TRBV5-1 to TRBJ1-6; D might be TRBD1 (6 bases). The TCR sequence derives from a young woman in good health. The sequenced sample was memory (CD45RO+) T cells sorted from blood. CDR3 coding DNA: TGCGCCAGCAGCGCCCTCGGGACACTCGGTTCACCCCTCCACTTT. Protein product: CASSALGTLGSPLHF.